The sequence of this TCR beta chain was determined in a study of cytomegalovirus exposure and HLA in healthy donors. Unmatched junction bases numbered 16, after V lost 8 bases and J lost 10 bases. The CDR3 is 15 residues long. Germline V gene sequence: CDR1 SEHNR, CDR2 FQNEAQ (reference sequence). PCR was performed using 60 Vbeta and 13 Jbeta primers. Produced via immunoSEQ multiplex PCR; TCRdb's table is partial and in-frame only. This sample carries over 200,000 clones, 82% of them seen once, and the ten largest clones take roughly 5.5%. The receptor was derived from a man aged 35 to 55 in good health and CMV-seropositive. The chain recombines TRBV7-9 with TRBJ2-1; TRBD2 aligns across 8 bases. The material sequenced was PBMCs. The CDR3 loop is CASLILTSGLGEQFF. The CDR3 coding sequence is TGTGCCAGCCTTATCCTCACTAGCGGCCTTGGGGAGCAGTTCTTC.